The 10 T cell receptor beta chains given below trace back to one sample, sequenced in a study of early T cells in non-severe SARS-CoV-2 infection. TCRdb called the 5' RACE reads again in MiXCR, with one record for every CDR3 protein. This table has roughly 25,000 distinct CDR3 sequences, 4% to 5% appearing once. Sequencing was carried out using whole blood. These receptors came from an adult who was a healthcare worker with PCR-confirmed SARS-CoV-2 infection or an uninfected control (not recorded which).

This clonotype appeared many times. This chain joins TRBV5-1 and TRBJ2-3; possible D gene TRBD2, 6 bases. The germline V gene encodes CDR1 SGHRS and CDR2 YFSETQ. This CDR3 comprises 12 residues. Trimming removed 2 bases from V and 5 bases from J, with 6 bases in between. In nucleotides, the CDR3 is TGCGCCAGCAGCTTCGGGGGAGATACGCAGTATTTT. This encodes CASSFGGDTQYF.

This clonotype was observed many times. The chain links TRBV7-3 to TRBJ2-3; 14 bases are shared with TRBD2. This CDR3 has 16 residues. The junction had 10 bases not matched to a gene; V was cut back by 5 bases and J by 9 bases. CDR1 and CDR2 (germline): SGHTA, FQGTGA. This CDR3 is CASSTRGTSGSRTQYF. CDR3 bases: TGTGCCAGCAGCACCCGGGGGACTAGCGGGAGCCGGACGCAGTATTTT.

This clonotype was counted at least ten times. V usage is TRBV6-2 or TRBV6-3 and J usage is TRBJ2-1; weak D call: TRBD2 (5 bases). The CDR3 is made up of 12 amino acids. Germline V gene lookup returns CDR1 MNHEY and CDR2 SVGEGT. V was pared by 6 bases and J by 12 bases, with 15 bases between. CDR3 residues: CASRDTGGWQFF. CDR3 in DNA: TGTGCCAGCAGGGATACGGGCGGGTGGCAGTTCTTC.

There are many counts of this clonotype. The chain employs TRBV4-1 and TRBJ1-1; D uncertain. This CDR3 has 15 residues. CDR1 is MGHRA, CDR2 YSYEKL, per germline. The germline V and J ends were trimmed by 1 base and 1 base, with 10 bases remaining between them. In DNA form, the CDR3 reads TGCGCCAGCAGCCAAGGGAGGGCGCCGAACACTGAAGCTTTCTTT. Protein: CASSQGRAPNTEAFF.

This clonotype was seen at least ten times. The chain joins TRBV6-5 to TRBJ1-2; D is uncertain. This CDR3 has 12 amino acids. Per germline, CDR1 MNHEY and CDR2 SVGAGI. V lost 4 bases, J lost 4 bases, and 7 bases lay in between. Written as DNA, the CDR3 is TGTGCCAGCAGTTTCGGTAGCTATGGCTACACCTTC. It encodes CASSFGSYGYTF.

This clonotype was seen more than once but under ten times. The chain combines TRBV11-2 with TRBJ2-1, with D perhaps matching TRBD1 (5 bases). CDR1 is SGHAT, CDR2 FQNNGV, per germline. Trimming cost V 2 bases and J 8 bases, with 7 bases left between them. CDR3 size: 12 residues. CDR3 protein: CASSLQGDEQFF. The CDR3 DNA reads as TGTGCCAGCAGCTTACAGGGCGATGAGCAGTTCTTC.

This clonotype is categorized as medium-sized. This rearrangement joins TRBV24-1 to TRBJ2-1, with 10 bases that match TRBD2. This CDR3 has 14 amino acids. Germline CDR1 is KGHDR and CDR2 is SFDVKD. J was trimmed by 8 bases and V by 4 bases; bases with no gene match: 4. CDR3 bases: TGTGCCACCAGTGAGCCCGGGACTAGCGATGAGCAGTTCTTC. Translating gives CATSEPGTSDEQFF.

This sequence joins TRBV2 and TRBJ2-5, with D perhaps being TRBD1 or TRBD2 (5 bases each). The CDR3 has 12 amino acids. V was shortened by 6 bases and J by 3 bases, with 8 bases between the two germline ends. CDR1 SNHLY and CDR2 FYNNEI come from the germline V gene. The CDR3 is CASRGEEETQYF. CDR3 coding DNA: TGTGCCAGCAGGGGGGAAGAAGAGACCCAGTACTTC.

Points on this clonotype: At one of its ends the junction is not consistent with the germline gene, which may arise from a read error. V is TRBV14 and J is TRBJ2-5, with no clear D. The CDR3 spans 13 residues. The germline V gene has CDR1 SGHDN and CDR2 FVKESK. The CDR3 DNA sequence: TGTGCCGGCAGCCAGCTACCCCAAGAGACCCAGTACTTC. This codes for CAGSQLPQETQYF.

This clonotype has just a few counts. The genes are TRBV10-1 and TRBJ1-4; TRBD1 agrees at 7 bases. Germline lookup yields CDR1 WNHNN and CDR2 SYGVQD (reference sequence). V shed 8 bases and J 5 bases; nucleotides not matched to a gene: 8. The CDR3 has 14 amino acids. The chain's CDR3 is CASPTDRPNEKLFF. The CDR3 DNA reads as TGCGCCAGCCCCACGGACAGGCCAAATGAAAAACTGTTTTTT.